This is a list of T cell receptor beta chains from one sample in a study of vaccination and CD4 T cells after COVID-19. Their antigens are not known. In TCRdb, the PCR reads were re-called with MiXCR into one record per CDR3 protein. The sample carries approximately 3,700 distinct CDR3 sequences, under 25% recorded once. Sequencing used CD4+ T cells from blood, cultured in vitro. All receptors come from a human donor in good health. CDR3s include the opening cysteine and the closing phenylalanine or tryptophan. The D gene is left open where the match is weak. Only some rows state a clone size, as once, few, many or a class for expanded clones.

v_gene,d_gene,j_gene,abundance,CDR3aa,CDR3nt
TRBV20-1,TRBD1,TRBJ1-1,-,CSAPPGGDRDTEAFF,TGCAGTGCACCTCCTGGGGGGGACAGAGACACTGAAGCTTTCTTT
TRBV18,-,TRBJ2-7,-,CASSPTGDEQYF,TGTGCCAGCTCACCAACGGGGGACGAGCAGTACTTC
TRBV6-2/TRBV6-3,TRBD1,TRBJ1-6,-,CASSPAGQGVLHF,TGTGCCAGCAGTCCTGCCGGACAGGGCGTACTCCACTTT
TRBV29-1,TRBD1,TRBJ2-3,large,CSVQRQGKGPDTQYF,TGCAGCGTCCAACGACAGGGAAAGGGCCCAGATACGCAGTATTTT
TRBV5-1,-,TRBJ2-3,-,CASSLAPGADTQYF,TGCGCCAGCAGCTTGGCCCCAGGGGCAGATACGCAGTATTTT
TRBV6-4,-,TRBJ2-1,-,CASSIHWVPGSHEQFF,TGTGCCAGCAGCATTCATTGGGTCCCAGGTAGTCATGAGCAGTTCTTC
TRBV20-1,TRBD2,TRBJ2-1,few,CSVAGRALYEQFF,TGCAGTGTCGCCGGGAGGGCTTTATATGAGCAGTTCTTC
TRBV14,-,TRBJ1-1,-,CASSQGTANTEAFF,TGTGCCAGCAGCCAAGGGACAGCGAACACTGAAGCTTTCTTT
TRBV12-3/TRBV12-4,-,TRBJ2-3,few,CASSLWQGTDTQYF,TGTGCCAGCAGTTTGTGGCAGGGCACAGATACGCAGTATTTT
TRBV4-2,-,TRBJ2-5,few,CASSHSLGPQETQYF,TGTGCCAGCAGCCATTCCTTGGGACCACAAGAGACCCAGTACTTC
TRBV20-1,-,TRBJ1-2,medium-sized,CSARVGNTNYGYTF,TGCAGTGCTAGAGTGGGGAATACTAACTATGGCTACACCTTC
TRBV5-1,-,TRBJ2-1,-,CASSRGTYNEQFF,TGCGCCAGCAGCCGGGGGACTTACAATGAGCAGTTCTTC
TRBV12-3/TRBV12-4,TRBD1,TRBJ1-2,-,CASSPGGDYGYTF,TGTGCCAGCAGTCCAGGGGGCGACTATGGCTACACCTTC
TRBV5-1,-,TRBJ2-2,-,CASSGGQGATGELFF,TGTGCCAGCAGCGGGGGACAGGGTGCGACCGGGGAGCTGTTTTTT
TRBV7-6,TRBD1,TRBJ1-6,few,CASSSATGGNSPLHF,TGTGCCAGCAGCTCAGCGACAGGGGGGAATTCACCCCTCCACTTT
TRBV2,-,TRBJ1-1,few,CASSDGPAGKAFF,TGTGCCAGCAGTGACGGTCCCGCTGGAAAAGCTTTCTTT
TRBV5-1,TRBD1,TRBJ1-1,few,CASSFQGAGTEAFF,TGCGCCAGCAGCTTTCAGGGGGCTGGTACTGAAGCTTTCTTT
TRBV2,-,TRBJ2-7,-,CASKGAGYEQYF,TGTGCCAGCAAGGGTGCCGGCTACGAGCAGTACTTC
TRBV5-1,TRBD2,TRBJ2-7,-,CASSSLAGGPGEQYF,TGCGCCAGCAGCTCTTTAGCGGGAGGGCCGGGCGAGCAGTACTTC
TRBV28,-,TRBJ1-5,few,CASSHRVGQPQHF,TGTGCCAGCAGTCACAGGGTCGGGCAGCCCCAGCATTTT
TRBV11-1,-,TRBJ2-3,-,CASRHPGRDTQYF,TGTGCCAGCCGCCATCCGGGTCGGGATACGCAGTATTTT
TRBV28,-,TRBJ1-2,-,CASSSGTRLSYTF,TGTGCCAGCAGCTCCGGGACCCGACTGAGCTACACCTTC